Each of the 8 T cell receptor beta chains below was sequenced from the same sample in a study of CD8+CD57+ T cells in acquired aplastic anemia. Profiling of TCR beta VDJ combinations and CDR3 sequences used genomic DNA as template. Each CDR3 protein is one row after TCRdb ran MiXCR on the reads. Here the sample spans 200,000 to 250,000 distinct CDR3 sequences, more than 45% being singletons. All sequencing subjects had displayed CD8+CD57+ cell expansion on flow cytometry. The sample consisted of sorted CD4+, CD8+, or CD8+CD57+ T cells (not recorded which) from PBMCs. These receptor sequences come from a human donor with aplastic anemia.

This clonotype was counted at least ten times. Here the CDR3 reads CASSVFYTNYEQYF. The CDR3 region has the DNA TGTGCCAGCAGTGTGTTTTACACGAACTACGAGCAGTACTTC. The V and J genes are TRBV6-1 and TRBJ2-7; D is ambiguous. CDR1 MNHNS and CDR2 SASEGT come from the germline V gene. V gave up 4 bases and J gave up 3 bases, with 13 bases separating them. This CDR3 contains 14 residues.

This clonotype was seen once. The rearrangement links TRBV6-6 to TRBJ2-7; D is uncertain. Germline loops: CDR1 MNHNY, CDR2 SVGAGI (reference sequence). V gave up 5 bases and J gave up 2 bases, with 10 bases separating them. The CDR3 extends over 13 amino acids. This CDR3 reads CASSEAGTYEQYV. The CDR3 DNA sequence: TGTGCCAGCAGTGAAGCAGGTACCTACGAGCAGTACGTC.

The CDR3: CASTLFPRDRTNYGYTF. The CDR3 bases are TGCGCCAGCACCCTCTTTCCACGGGACAGAACTAACTATGGCTACACCTTC. This chain joins TRBV10-1 and TRBJ1-2, with 7 bases fitting TRBD1. This CDR3 has 17 amino acids. The J segment lost 0 bases and the V segment lost 7 bases, leaving 14 bases of the junction unmatched. CDR1 is WNHNN, CDR2 SYGVQD, per germline (reference sequence).

The rearrangement joins TRBV24-1 to TRBJ2-1, with TRBD2 matching 12 bases. Trimming at V came to 7 bases and at J to 4 bases, leaving 10 bases not matched to a gene. This CDR3 spans 17 amino acids. In germline, CDR1 is KGHDR, CDR2 SFDVKD. CDR3 in DNA: TGTGCCACCAGGGGGCTAGCGGGAGGGCCGGGGTACAATGAGCAGTTCTTC. Its protein product is CATRGLAGGPGYNEQFF.

V gene TRBV19 combines with J gene TRBJ1-2, with 9 nucleotides matching TRBD1. J was trimmed by 8 bases and V by 7 bases; bases with no gene match: 8. The germline V gene encodes CDR1 LNHDA and CDR2 SQIVND (reference sequence). This CDR3 is built from 13 residues. CDR3 DNA sequence: TGTGCCAGTACCGACAGGGGGGTAAGGGGCTACACCTTC. It specifies CASTDRGVRGYTF. Based on the CDR3 plus reference TRBV19 and TRBJ1-2, the full variable domain is DGGITQSPKYLFRKEGQNVTLSCEQNLNHDAMYWYRQDPGQGLRLIYYSQIVNDFQKGDIAEGYSVSREKKESFPLTVTSAQKNPTAFYLCASTDRGVRGYTFGSGTRLTVV.

This clonotype was seen many times. The chain carries TRBV7-9 and TRBJ2-5; the D gene is possibly TRBD2 (6 bases). The germline V gene encodes CDR1 SEHNR and CDR2 FQNEAQ (reference sequence). This CDR3 is 16 amino acids long. Trimming cost V 0 bases and J 5 bases, with 16 bases left between them. In DNA, the CDR3 is TGTGCCAGCAGCTTAGCCGACCCAGCGGGTATGGAGACCCAGTACTTC. This codes for CASSLADPAGMETQYF.

CDR3 sequence (DNA): TGCAGTGCTAGAGACCCCTCGACTAGCGGGAGGGCCGGGGAGACCCAGTACTTC. Its translation is CSARDPSTSGRAGETQYF. V gene TRBV20-1 combines with J gene TRBJ2-5; TRBD2 matches 14 bases. V lost 0 bases to trimming and J lost 5 bases; unmatched junction nucleotides: 11. Germline CDR1 reads DFQATT; CDR2 reads SNEGSKA (reference sequence). The CDR3 spans 18 residues.

This clonotype was seen repeatedly, ten times or more. The genes are TRBV27 and TRBJ1-6; D is unclear. The CDR3 runs 14 residues. Germline V lookup: CDR1 MNHEY, CDR2 SMNVEV (reference sequence). V was clipped by 2 bases and J by 9 bases, with 11 bases between them. The chain's CDR3 is CASSLGVDRSPLHF. CDR3 nucleotides: TGTGCCAGCAGTTTAGGGGTAGACCGTTCACCCCTCCACTTT.